The rows below give T cell receptor beta chains drawn from one sample of a study of T cell responses to AZD1222 COVID-19 vaccine. Assay: immunoSEQ multiplex PCR; the TCRdb copy retains only in-frame clones and omits some. The profile shows 100,000 or so clones, 70% to 90% of them singletons. The source material was peripheral blood, sampled on day 0 of AZD1222 vaccination. The receptors originated from an adult in good health. Each CDR3 is given without its conserved first and last residue. The order of the fields is J gene, V gene, CDR3 protein.

>TRBJ1-4|TRBV2
ASRAAVGEKLF
>TRBJ1-1|TRBV12-3/TRBV12-4
ASSLTESEAF
>TRBJ1-1|TRBV11-3
ASSLGNGGAPEAF
>TRBJ1-6|TRBV19
ASSHRLLSSYNSPLH
>TRBJ1-5|TRBV4-2
ASSHRRGSNQPQH
>TRBJ2-7|TRBV6-5
ASRTGISYEQY
>TRBJ1-5|TRBV27
ASRDFGGISNQPQH
>TRBJ1-6|TRBV24-1
ATSDRGQGNSPLH
>TRBJ1-2|TRBV4-3
ASSQVSATGYGYT
>TRBJ1-3|TRBV6-5
ATRPSFSGNTIY
>TRBJ1-2|TRBV6-5
ASSPGRGVRNGYT
>TRBJ2-1|TRBV19
ASTTLLAGGPGEQF
>TRBJ1-1|TRBV28
ASSPVGSGNTEAF
>TRBJ2-3|TRBV19
ATTVGVSGDTQY
>TRBJ1-2|TRBV19
ASNPGQRGYT
>TRBJ1-6|TRBV4-1
ASSQEEKRRTYNSPLH
>TRBJ1-1|TRBV28
ASPVPNTEAF
>TRBJ1-2|TRBV7-8
ASSLGRGRDGYT
>TRBJ1-2|TRBV7-8
ASSTGGGYT
>TRBJ2-1|TRBV2
ASTGGAVYNEQF
>TRBJ2-6|TRBV18
ASSPIQGSGANVLT
>TRBJ1-2|TRBV4-1
ASSQGWSGYT
>TRBJ2-7|TRBV4-1
ASSQESGGAYEQY
>TRBJ1-2|TRBV28
ASSLGGTGKEDGYT
>TRBJ1-2|TRBV7-3
ASSLYPGGGYGYT
>TRBJ1-6|TRBV7-2
ATLEGAFNSPLH
>TRBJ1-1|TRBV15
ATSTPRTAVGTEAF
>TRBJ1-2|TRBV18
ASSQGQVWYGYT
>TRBJ2-5|TRBV7-9
ASSPAGTSVETQY
>TRBJ2-3|TRBV7-3
ASGRREGDTQY
>TRBJ1-2|TRBV7-2
ASSPDRAHGYT
>TRBJ2-1|TRBV18
ASSPWRAPLSNEQF
>TRBJ2-5|TRBV2
ASSVQETQY
>TRBJ1-2|TRBV5-1
ASSVQEGSYGYT
>TRBJ2-1|TRBV5-1
ASSLRTGGYNEQF
>TRBJ1-1|TRBV3-1/TRBV3-2
ASSQAQNTEAF
>TRBJ1-1|TRBV7-6
ASSLEGLNTEAF
>TRBJ1-2|TRBV28
ASSLAGQYYT
>TRBJ2-2|TRBV4-3
ASSQDSGTGGNTGELF
>TRBJ2-1|TRBV4-3
ASSQVGQGVYNEQF
>TRBJ2-7|TRBV6-2/TRBV6-3
ASSYGRGGAREEQY
>TRBJ1-2|TRBV19
ASTFKGLGYT
>TRBJ1-5|TRBV6-1
ASSEARTGSQPQH
>TRBJ2-3|TRBV11-2
ASSSDSGGGTQY
>TRBJ1-3|TRBV7-2
ASSLTGDTIY
>TRBJ2-7|TRBV9
ASSVQTSSSEQY
>TRBJ2-3|TRBV24-1
ATSGSRYGTDTQY